This T cell receptor beta chain was observed in a study of blood T cell repertoires in COVID-19. Overall study: Sites across the United States, Italy and Spain contributed samples from acute and convalescent COVID-19. PBMCs, B-cell-depleted T cells, or T cells provided the cDNA or gDNA that made up the material.

This clone appeared once. Authors' data handling: Researchers report that nucleated cell counts were estimated from reference gene primer amplification. Using immunoSEQ multiplex PCR, the repertoire was profiled, and TCRdb retains in-frame clones only, with some absent. D and trimming come from the DNA, and the V and J calls and clone size come from that table. The data show fewer than 110,000 clones, with 89% seen just once and about 15% held by the top ten. This CDR3 is 15 amino acids long. CDR1 MDHEN and CDR2 SYDVKM come from the germline V gene. The trim removed 5 bases at V and 6 bases at J, leaving 10 bases unmatched.

Material for sequencing was peripheral blood. The chain recombines TRBV28 with TRBJ1-5, with TRBD1 matching over 7 bases. The clonotype was recovered from a woman aged 80 or over in a cohort sampled during active COVID-19. The CDR3 nucleotides are TGTGCCAGCAGTCTAGGACAGGCTGGTGTTCAGCCCCAGCATTTT. It specifies CASSLGQAGVQPQHF.